This TCR beta chain was found in a study of blood T cell repertoires in COVID-19. The wider study: Samples representing acute and convalescent COVID-19 were sourced from the United States, Italy and Spain. Sources were T cells, B-cell-depleted T cells, or PBMCs; the material itself was cDNA or gDNA.

In the authors' methods: By means of reference gene primer amplification, nucleated cell counts were estimated. TCRdb's table, derived via immunoSEQ multiplex PCR, lists solely in-frame clones and lacks some. D and trimming come from the DNA, and the V and J calls and clone size come from that table. The sample lists 120,000 to 150,000 clones, about 85% occurring once. This clone was observed once. Sequencing was carried out using peripheral blood. This receptor was obtained from a woman aged 40 to 50 with active or convalescent COVID-19.

The CDR3 sequence: CASSQGFNEKLFF. CDR3 DNA sequence: TGCGCCAGCAGTCAGGGGTTTAATGAAAAACTGTTTTTT. This chain uses TRBV4-1 with TRBJ1-4; D may be TRBD1 (6 bases). In germline, CDR1 is MGHRA, CDR2 YSYEKL. The V end was cut by 6 bases, the J end by 4 bases, with 9 bases between. The CDR3 runs 13 residues.